This is a list of T cell receptor beta chains from one sample in a study of blood T cell repertoires in COVID-19. Method: immunoSEQ multiplex PCR; TCRdb's copy keeps in-frame clones and lacks some. The profile shows roughly 220,000 clones, 88% of them singletons. Sequencing was carried out using PBMCs or T cells enriched from blood (not recorded which). The origin of the receptors is a woman in her thirties who had recovered from COVID-19. Both conserved end residues are part of each CDR3. Fields, in order: J gene, V gene, D gene, clone size, CDR3 DNA, CDR3 protein. The D gene is left open where the match is weak. Rows give clone size only sometimes, using once, few, many, or a class for an expanded clone.

j_gene: TRBJ2-7; v_gene: TRBV7-9; d_gene: -; abundance: -; CDR3nt: TGTGCCAGCAGCTTAGGCCTCGACAGCTCCTACGAGCAGTACTTC; CDR3aa: CASSLGLDSSYEQYF
j_gene: TRBJ2-7; v_gene: TRBV4-1; d_gene: TRBD1; abundance: -; CDR3nt: TGCGCCAGCAGCCAAGGAAAGGGACAGACCTACGAGCAGTACTTC; CDR3aa: CASSQGKGQTYEQYF
j_gene: TRBJ1-1; v_gene: TRBV5-6; d_gene: -; abundance: -; CDR3nt: TGTGCCAGCAGCTCAAAAAACCGGCCACGGGGCACTGAAGCTTTCTTT; CDR3aa: CASSSKNRPRGTEAFF
j_gene: TRBJ2-1; v_gene: TRBV15; d_gene: -; abundance: -; CDR3nt: TGTGCCACCAGCAGAGATATCAGGCTACACTACAATGAGCAGTTCTTC; CDR3aa: CATSRDIRLHYNEQFF
j_gene: TRBJ2-7; v_gene: TRBV19; d_gene: TRBD2; abundance: -; CDR3nt: TGTGCCAGTAGTAGCGGGGGAGTTTACGAGCAGTACTTC; CDR3aa: CASSSGGVYEQYF
j_gene: TRBJ2-7; v_gene: TRBV18; d_gene: TRBD1; abundance: -; CDR3nt: TGTGCCAGCTCACCCCTGGACAGGGGGGTCTACGAGCAGTACTTC; CDR3aa: CASSPLDRGVYEQYF
j_gene: TRBJ1-1; v_gene: TRBV27; d_gene: TRBD1; abundance: -; CDR3nt: TGTGCCAGCAGTCCCCAGGGGGAATGGACTGAAGCTTTCTTT; CDR3aa: CASSPQGEWTEAFF
j_gene: TRBJ2-7; v_gene: TRBV4-3; d_gene: TRBD2; abundance: -; CDR3nt: TGCGCCAGCAGCCAAGGCTGGATAGTAGCGGGGGGTTACGAGCAGTACTTC; CDR3aa: CASSQGWIVAGGYEQYF
j_gene: TRBJ1-5; v_gene: TRBV2; d_gene: TRBD1; abundance: -; CDR3nt: TGTGCCAGCAGGGAAAACAGGGGGGAGGGTCAGCCCCAGCATTTT; CDR3aa: CASRENRGEGQPQHF
j_gene: TRBJ1-2; v_gene: TRBV18; d_gene: -; abundance: -; CDR3nt: TGTGCCAGCTCCGATGCTGACAGGTTTAACTATGGCTACACCTTC; CDR3aa: CASSDADRFNYGYTF
j_gene: TRBJ1-5; v_gene: TRBV4-1; d_gene: TRBD1; abundance: -; CDR3nt: TGCGCCAGCAGCCAGCTGACAGGGACCGACCAGCCCCAGCATTTT; CDR3aa: CASSQLTGTDQPQHF
j_gene: TRBJ1-1; v_gene: TRBV5-1; d_gene: -; abundance: -; CDR3nt: TGCGCCAGCAGCTTGGGCGCATCCGAAGCTTTCTTT; CDR3aa: CASSLGASEAFF
j_gene: TRBJ2-3; v_gene: TRBV4-1; d_gene: -; abundance: -; CDR3nt: TGCGCCAGCAGCAACTCAGGGGAGCTTGTCACAGATACGCAGTATTTT; CDR3aa: CASSNSGELVTDTQYF
j_gene: TRBJ1-4; v_gene: TRBV18; d_gene: TRBD1; abundance: -; CDR3nt: TGTGCCAGCTCAGCAGACAGGGCGTCTAATGAAAAACTGTTTTTT; CDR3aa: CASSADRASNEKLFF
j_gene: TRBJ2-7; v_gene: TRBV4-1; d_gene: TRBD1; abundance: -; CDR3nt: TGCGCCAGCAGCCACTCCGGACAGGGATTCTACGAGCAGTACTTC; CDR3aa: CASSHSGQGFYEQYF
j_gene: TRBJ2-7; v_gene: TRBV10-3; d_gene: -; abundance: -; CDR3nt: TGTGCCATCAGTGAGTCGAACGGTCTCTCCGAGCAGTACTTC; CDR3aa: CAISESNGLSEQYF
j_gene: TRBJ2-3; v_gene: TRBV4-1; d_gene: TRBD2; abundance: -; CDR3nt: TGCGCCAGCAGCCAAGATCTGGCGGGGGGTGATACGCAGTATTTT; CDR3aa: CASSQDLAGGDTQYF
j_gene: TRBJ1-5; v_gene: TRBV27; d_gene: TRBD1; abundance: -; CDR3nt: TGTGCCAGCAGTTTAGTCAGGGGGGCCTTTATTCCCCAGCATTTT; CDR3aa: CASSLVRGAFIPQHF
j_gene: TRBJ1-1; v_gene: TRBV15; d_gene: -; abundance: -; CDR3nt: TGTGCCACCAGCAGCGACATCAACACTGAAGCTTTCTTT; CDR3aa: CATSSDINTEAFF
j_gene: TRBJ2-3; v_gene: TRBV12-3/TRBV12-4; d_gene: -; abundance: -; CDR3nt: TGTGCCAGCAGTTTCGGCGGGGCGCAGTATTTT; CDR3aa: CASSFGGAQYF
j_gene: TRBJ1-2; v_gene: TRBV6-6; d_gene: -; abundance: -; CDR3nt: TGTGCCAGCAGTTATGAAGGTGAAGGGAGGTATGGCTACACCTTC; CDR3aa: CASSYEGEGRYGYTF
j_gene: TRBJ2-1; v_gene: TRBV6-4; d_gene: -; abundance: many; CDR3nt: TGTGCCAGCAGTGACTCGAGCGCGGGTGACTACAATGAGCAGTTCTTC; CDR3aa: CASSDSSAGDYNEQFF
j_gene: TRBJ1-3; v_gene: TRBV2; d_gene: -; abundance: -; CDR3nt: TGTGCCAGCAACCCTACAGGGATAAGCTCTGGAAACACCATATATTTT; CDR3aa: CASNPTGISSGNTIYF
j_gene: TRBJ1-1; v_gene: TRBV15; d_gene: -; abundance: -; CDR3nt: TGTGCCACCAGCCGGGGAAGACGGATTCGAGACACTGAAGCTTTCTTT; CDR3aa: CATSRGRRIRDTEAFF
j_gene: TRBJ2-7; v_gene: TRBV6-5; d_gene: -; abundance: -; CDR3nt: TGTGCCAGCAGAGCCCCATCTAGCTCCTACGAGCAGTACTTC; CDR3aa: CASRAPSSSYEQYF
j_gene: TRBJ2-2; v_gene: TRBV12-5; d_gene: -; abundance: -; CDR3nt: TGTGCTAGTGGTAGATTGACAGGGGGACTAGCGTTCCACACCGGGGAGCTGTTTTTT; CDR3aa: CASGRLTGGLAFHTGELFF
j_gene: TRBJ2-3; v_gene: TRBV7-8; d_gene: TRBD1; abundance: -; CDR3nt: TGTGCCAGCAGCTTAGGAGGGGCAGGGGGCGGGTCAGATACGCAGTATTTT; CDR3aa: CASSLGGAGGGSDTQYF
j_gene: TRBJ1-1; v_gene: TRBV19; d_gene: TRBD1; abundance: -; CDR3nt: TGTGCCAGTGGGGACAGGGGTGAGACTGAAGCTTTCTTT; CDR3aa: CASGDRGETEAFF
j_gene: TRBJ1-4; v_gene: TRBV5-6; d_gene: TRBD1; abundance: -; CDR3nt: TGTGCCAGCAGCTCTCGACAGGGTTGGGATGAAAAACTGTTTTTT; CDR3aa: CASSSRQGWDEKLFF
j_gene: TRBJ2-3; v_gene: TRBV12-5; d_gene: TRBD1; abundance: -; CDR3nt: TGTGCTAGTGGTTTGGTGATCTGGGGACAGGGTACAGATACGCAGTATTTT; CDR3aa: CASGLVIWGQGTDTQYF
j_gene: TRBJ2-7; v_gene: TRBV19; d_gene: TRBD1; abundance: -; CDR3nt: TGTGCCAGTAGTAACGGGGACAGGAATTACGAGCAGTACTTC; CDR3aa: CASSNGDRNYEQYF
j_gene: TRBJ1-4; v_gene: TRBV7-6; d_gene: -; abundance: few; CDR3nt: TGTGCCAGCAGCTTGTACAGGGACGAAAAACTGTTTTTT; CDR3aa: CASSLYRDEKLFF
j_gene: TRBJ2-5; v_gene: TRBV5-1; d_gene: -; abundance: -; CDR3nt: TGCGCCAGCAGCTTAAATTCACAAGAGACCCAGTACTTC; CDR3aa: CASSLNSQETQYF
j_gene: TRBJ2-3; v_gene: TRBV7-3; d_gene: -; abundance: once; CDR3nt: TGTGCCAGCAGCTTCGGTGTCTCCACAGATACGCAGTATTTT; CDR3aa: CASSFGVSTDTQYF
j_gene: TRBJ1-1; v_gene: TRBV5-4; d_gene: TRBD1; abundance: once; CDR3nt: TGTGCCAGCAGCCCCCGGGAGGGGGCGACTCTGGGCACTGAAGCTTTCTTT; CDR3aa: CASSPREGATLGTEAFF
j_gene: TRBJ1-1; v_gene: TRBV11-2; d_gene: TRBD1; abundance: -; CDR3nt: TGTGCCAGCAGCTTTCAAGGGACAGCTGAAGCTTTCTTT; CDR3aa: CASSFQGTAEAFF
j_gene: TRBJ1-6; v_gene: TRBV14; d_gene: TRBD1; abundance: many; CDR3nt: TGTGCCAGCAGCCCGACAGGGGATAATTCACCCCTCCACTTT; CDR3aa: CASSPTGDNSPLHF
j_gene: TRBJ1-1; v_gene: TRBV6-5; d_gene: -; abundance: -; CDR3nt: TGTGCCAGCAGTCGTGGCAGGGACACTGAAGCTTTCTTT; CDR3aa: CASSRGRDTEAFF
j_gene: TRBJ2-3; v_gene: TRBV21-1; d_gene: -; abundance: -; CDR3nt: TGTGCCAGCAGCATAATGTGCCCCGGACTAGACACAGATACGCAGTATTTT; CDR3aa: CASSIMCPGLDTDTQYF
j_gene: TRBJ1-3; v_gene: TRBV7-8; d_gene: -; abundance: -; CDR3nt: TGTGCCAGCAGCGCCTACAGGGTCGCCCAATCTGGAAACACCATATATTTT; CDR3aa: CASSAYRVAQSGNTIYF
j_gene: TRBJ1-5; v_gene: TRBV2; d_gene: TRBD1; abundance: -; CDR3nt: TGTGCCAGCGGGACAGGGGGTAATCAGCCCCAGCATTTT; CDR3aa: CASGTGGNQPQHF
j_gene: TRBJ1-6; v_gene: TRBV14; d_gene: TRBD1; abundance: -; CDR3nt: TGTGCCAGCAGCCAAGGTCGGACAGGGAATAATTCACCCCTCCACTTT; CDR3aa: CASSQGRTGNNSPLHF
j_gene: TRBJ1-1; v_gene: TRBV4-1; d_gene: TRBD1; abundance: -; CDR3nt: TGCGCCAGCAGCCAATGGGGACAGGGGAACACTGAAGCTTTCTTT; CDR3aa: CASSQWGQGNTEAFF
j_gene: TRBJ2-5; v_gene: TRBV11-2; d_gene: TRBD1; abundance: -; CDR3nt: TGTGCCAGCAGCTTAAATCCGGCCGGGACAGCGCAAGAGACCCAGTACTTC; CDR3aa: CASSLNPAGTAQETQYF
j_gene: TRBJ2-5; v_gene: TRBV7-9; d_gene: -; abundance: -; CDR3nt: TGTGCCAGCAGCTTTCGAGGGTCAGAGACCCAGTACTTC; CDR3aa: CASSFRGSETQYF
j_gene: TRBJ1-3; v_gene: TRBV4-3; d_gene: TRBD1; abundance: -; CDR3nt: TGCGCCAGCAGCCAAGACAGGGGGACAGGAAACACCATATATTTT; CDR3aa: CASSQDRGTGNTIYF
j_gene: TRBJ1-1; v_gene: TRBV15; d_gene: -; abundance: -; CDR3nt: TGTGCCACCAGCAGAGTTGAGGGTAGGGTGTTCGACACTGAAGCTTTCTTT; CDR3aa: CATSRVEGRVFDTEAFF
j_gene: TRBJ2-5; v_gene: TRBV7-9; d_gene: -; abundance: -; CDR3nt: TGTGCCAGCAGAGTTAGCGCATCCCAAGAGACCCAGTACTTC; CDR3aa: CASRVSASQETQYF
j_gene: TRBJ2-1; v_gene: TRBV11-2; d_gene: TRBD2; abundance: -; CDR3nt: TGTGCCAGCAGCTTAGGGGACGGGGGGGCCAATGAGCAGTTCTTC; CDR3aa: CASSLGDGGANEQFF
j_gene: TRBJ2-2; v_gene: TRBV9; d_gene: -; abundance: -; CDR3nt: TGTGCCAGCAGCCCTACTAGACCCGGGGAGCTGTTTTTT; CDR3aa: CASSPTRPGELFF
j_gene: TRBJ2-5; v_gene: TRBV5-1; d_gene: TRBD2; abundance: -; CDR3nt: TGCGCCAGCAGCTTGCTCGTGGGACTAAGAGACCAAGAGACCCAGTACTTC; CDR3aa: CASSLLVGLRDQETQYF
j_gene: TRBJ2-3; v_gene: TRBV4-3; d_gene: -; abundance: -; CDR3nt: TGCGCCAGCAGCCAAGATGCCGGAGGGGGCACAGATACGCAGTATTTT; CDR3aa: CASSQDAGGGTDTQYF
j_gene: TRBJ1-2; v_gene: TRBV3-1/TRBV3-2; d_gene: TRBD1; abundance: -; CDR3nt: TGTGCCAGCAGCCAAGCAAGCGTTATCAGGGGGCACAACTATGGCTACACCTTC; CDR3aa: CASSQASVIRGHNYGYTF